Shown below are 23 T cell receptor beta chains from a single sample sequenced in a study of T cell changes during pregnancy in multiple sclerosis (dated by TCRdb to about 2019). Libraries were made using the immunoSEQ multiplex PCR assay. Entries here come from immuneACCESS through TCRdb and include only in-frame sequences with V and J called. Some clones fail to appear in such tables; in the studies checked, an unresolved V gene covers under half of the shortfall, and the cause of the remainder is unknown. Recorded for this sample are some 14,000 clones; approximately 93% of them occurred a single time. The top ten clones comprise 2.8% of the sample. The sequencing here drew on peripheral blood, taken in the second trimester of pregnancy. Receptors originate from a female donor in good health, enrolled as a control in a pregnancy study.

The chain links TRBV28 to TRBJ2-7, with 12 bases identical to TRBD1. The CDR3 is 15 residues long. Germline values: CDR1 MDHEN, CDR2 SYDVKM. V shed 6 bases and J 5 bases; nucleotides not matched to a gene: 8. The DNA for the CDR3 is TGTGCCAGCAGCCCCGGGACAGGGGGCCCGGACGAGCAGTACTTC. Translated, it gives CASSPGTGGPDEQYF.

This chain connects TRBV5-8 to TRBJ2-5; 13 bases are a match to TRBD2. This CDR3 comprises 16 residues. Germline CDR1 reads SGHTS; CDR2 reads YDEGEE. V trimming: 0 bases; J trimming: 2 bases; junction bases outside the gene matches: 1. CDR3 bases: TGTGCCAGCAGCTTGGGGACTAGCGGGAGACAAGAGACCCAGTACTTC. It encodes CASSLGTSGRQETQYF.

The CDR3 sequence is CASSLGAARETQYF. The DNA for the CDR3 is TGTGCCAGCAGCTTAGGAGCTGCCCGAGAGACCCAGTACTTC. V gene TRBV7-2 combines with J gene TRBJ2-5; D not resolved. The V and J ends lost 1 base and 4 bases respectively, with 10 bases between them. The CDR3 length is 14 residues. Germline V lookup: CDR1 SGHTA, CDR2 FQGNSA.

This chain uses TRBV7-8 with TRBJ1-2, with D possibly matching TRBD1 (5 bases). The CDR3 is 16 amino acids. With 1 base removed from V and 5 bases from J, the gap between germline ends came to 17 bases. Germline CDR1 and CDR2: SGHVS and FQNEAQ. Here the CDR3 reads CASSLVGAEERYGYTF. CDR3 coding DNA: TGTGCCAGCAGCTTAGTAGGGGCCGAAGAGAGGTATGGCTACACCTTC.

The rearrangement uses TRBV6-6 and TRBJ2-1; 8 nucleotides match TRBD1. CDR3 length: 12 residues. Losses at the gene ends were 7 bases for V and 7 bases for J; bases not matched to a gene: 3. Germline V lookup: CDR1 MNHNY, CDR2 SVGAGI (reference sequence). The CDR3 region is CASTRQGNEQFF. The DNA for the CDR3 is TGTGCCAGCACCCGACAGGGGAATGAGCAGTTCTTC.

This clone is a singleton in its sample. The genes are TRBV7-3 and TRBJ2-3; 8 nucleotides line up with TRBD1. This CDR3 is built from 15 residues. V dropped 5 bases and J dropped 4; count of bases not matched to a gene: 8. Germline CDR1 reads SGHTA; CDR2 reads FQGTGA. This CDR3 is CASSPQGAGPDTQYF. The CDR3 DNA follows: TGTGCCAGCAGCCCCCAGGGGGCAGGACCAGATACGCAGTATTTT.

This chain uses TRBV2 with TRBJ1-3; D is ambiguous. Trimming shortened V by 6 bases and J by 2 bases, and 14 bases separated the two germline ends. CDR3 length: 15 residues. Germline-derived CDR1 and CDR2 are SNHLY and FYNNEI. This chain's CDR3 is CASRDLLEAGNTIYF. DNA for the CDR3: TGTGCCAGCAGGGATCTTCTGGAGGCTGGAAACACCATATATTTT.

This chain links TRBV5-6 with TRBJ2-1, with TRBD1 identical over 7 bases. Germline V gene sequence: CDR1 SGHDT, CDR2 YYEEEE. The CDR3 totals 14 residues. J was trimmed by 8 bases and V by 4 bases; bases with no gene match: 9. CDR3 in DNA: TGTGCCAGCAGCCTAAGACAGGGTAGGGATGAGCAGTTCTTC. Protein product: CASSLRQGRDEQFF.

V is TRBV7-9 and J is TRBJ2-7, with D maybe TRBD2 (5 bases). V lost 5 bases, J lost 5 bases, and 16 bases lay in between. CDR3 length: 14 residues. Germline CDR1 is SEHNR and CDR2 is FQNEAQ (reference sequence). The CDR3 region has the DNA TGTGCCAGCAGCGTCGACGGAGGCAAAAACGAGCAGTACTTC. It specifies CASSVDGGKNEQYF.

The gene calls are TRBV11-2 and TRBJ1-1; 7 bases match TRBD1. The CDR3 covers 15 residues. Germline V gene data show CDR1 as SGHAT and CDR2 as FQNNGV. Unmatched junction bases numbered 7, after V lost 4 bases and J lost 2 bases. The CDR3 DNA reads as TGTGCCAGCAGCTCAACGACAGGGCGAAACACTGAAGCTTTCTTT. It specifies CASSSTTGRNTEAFF. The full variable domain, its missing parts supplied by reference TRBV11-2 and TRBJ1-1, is EAGVAQSPRYKIIEKRQSVAFWCNPISGHATLYWYQQILGQGPKLLIQFQNNGVVDDSQLPKDRFSAERLKGVDSTLKIQPAKLEDSAVYLCASSSTTGRNTEAFFGQGTRLTVV.

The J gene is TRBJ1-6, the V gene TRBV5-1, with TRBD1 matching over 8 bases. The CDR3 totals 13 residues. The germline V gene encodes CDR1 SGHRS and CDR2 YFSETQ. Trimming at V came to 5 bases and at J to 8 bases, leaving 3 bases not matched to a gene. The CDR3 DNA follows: TGCGCCAGCAGTTCGGGACAGGATTCACCCCTCCACTTT. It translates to CASSSGQDSPLHF.

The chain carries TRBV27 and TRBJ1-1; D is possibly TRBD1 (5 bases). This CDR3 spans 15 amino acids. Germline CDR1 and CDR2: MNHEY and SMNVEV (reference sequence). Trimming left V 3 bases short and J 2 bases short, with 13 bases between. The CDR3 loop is CASSFYWGGNTEAFF. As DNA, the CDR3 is TGTGCCAGCAGTTTCTATTGGGGCGGCAACACTGAAGCTTTCTTT.

This CDR3 reads CASSFQQGGSVTDGYTF. For the CDR3, the DNA is TGTGCCAGCAGCTTTCAACAGGGTGGATCTGTAACGGATGGCTACACCTTC. The chain has TRBV7-8 and TRBJ1-2; D is perhaps TRBD1 (6 bases). V was cut by 3 bases and J by 6 bases, with 23 bases left in between. CDR1 is SGHVS, CDR2 FQNEAQ, per germline. This CDR3 region has 17 residues.

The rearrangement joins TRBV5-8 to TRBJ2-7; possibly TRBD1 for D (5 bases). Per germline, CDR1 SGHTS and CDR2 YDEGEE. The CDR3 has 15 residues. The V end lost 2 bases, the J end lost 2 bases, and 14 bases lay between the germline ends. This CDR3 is CASSFHGQGTYEQYF. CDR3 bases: TGTGCCAGCAGCTTTCACGGTCAGGGAACCTACGAGCAGTACTTC.

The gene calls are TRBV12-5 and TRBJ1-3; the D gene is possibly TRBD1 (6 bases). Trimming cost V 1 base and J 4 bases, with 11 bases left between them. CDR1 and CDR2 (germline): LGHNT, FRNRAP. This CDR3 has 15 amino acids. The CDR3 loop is CASGLDGGSGNTIYF. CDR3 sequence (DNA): TGTGCTAGTGGTTTGGATGGGGGCAGCGGAAACACCATATATTTT.

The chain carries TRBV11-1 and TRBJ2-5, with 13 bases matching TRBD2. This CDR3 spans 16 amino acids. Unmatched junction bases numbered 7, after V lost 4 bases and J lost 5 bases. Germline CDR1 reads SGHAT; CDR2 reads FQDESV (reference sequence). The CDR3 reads CASSSTSGRSGETQYF. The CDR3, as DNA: TGTGCCAGCAGCTCGACTAGCGGGAGGTCAGGGGAGACCCAGTACTTC.

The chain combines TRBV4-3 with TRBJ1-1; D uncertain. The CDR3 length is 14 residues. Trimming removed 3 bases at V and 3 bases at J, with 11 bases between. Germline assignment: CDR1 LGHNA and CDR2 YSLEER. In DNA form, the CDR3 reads TGCGCCAGCAGCCATGATTACCGGGACACTGAAGCTTTCTTT. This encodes CASSHDYRDTEAFF.

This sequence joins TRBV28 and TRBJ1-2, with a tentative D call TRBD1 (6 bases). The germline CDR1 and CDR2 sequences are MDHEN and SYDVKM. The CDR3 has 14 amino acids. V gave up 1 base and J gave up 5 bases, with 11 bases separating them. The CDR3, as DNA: TGTGCCAGCAGTTTATCGGGGGGCTCTTATGGCTACACCTTC. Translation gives CASSLSGGSYGYTF.

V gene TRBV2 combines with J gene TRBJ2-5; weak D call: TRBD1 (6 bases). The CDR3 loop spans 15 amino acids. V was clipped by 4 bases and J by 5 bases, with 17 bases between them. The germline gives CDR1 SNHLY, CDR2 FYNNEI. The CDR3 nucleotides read TGTGCCAGCAGTGGGGGACACAATGAGCTCGAGACCCAGTACTTC. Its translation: CASSGGHNELETQYF.

The CDR3 protein is CVRSSPGLAGGRHEQYF. DNA of the CDR3: TGTGTCAGAAGCTCTCCGGGACTAGCGGGAGGGAGGCACGAGCAGTACTTC. The chain has TRBV7-5 and TRBJ2-7; TRBD2 is the table's D call and was not checked against the DNA. TRBV7-5 is a pseudogene segment. The CDR3 runs to 17 residues.

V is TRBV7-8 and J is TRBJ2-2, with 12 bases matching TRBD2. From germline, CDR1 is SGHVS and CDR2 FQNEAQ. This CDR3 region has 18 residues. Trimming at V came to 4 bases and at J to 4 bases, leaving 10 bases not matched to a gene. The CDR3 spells CASSSRTSGAGGTGELFF. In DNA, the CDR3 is TGTGCCAGCAGCTCCAGGACTAGCGGGGCCGGCGGCACCGGGGAGCTGTTTTTT.

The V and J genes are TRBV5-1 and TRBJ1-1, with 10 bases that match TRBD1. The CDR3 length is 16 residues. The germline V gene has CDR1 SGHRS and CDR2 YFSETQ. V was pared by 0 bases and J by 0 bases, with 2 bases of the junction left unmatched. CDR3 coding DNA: TGCGCCAGCAGCTTGGGACAGGGGGCGTTGAACACTGAAGCTTTCTTT. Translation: CASSLGQGALNTEAFF. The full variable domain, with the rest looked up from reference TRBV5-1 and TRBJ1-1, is KAGVTQTPRYLIKTRGQQVTLSCSPISGHRSVSWYQQTPGQGLQFLFEYFSETQRNKGNFPGRFSGRQFSNSRSEMNVSTLELGDSALYLCASSLGQGALNTEAFFGQGTRLTVV.

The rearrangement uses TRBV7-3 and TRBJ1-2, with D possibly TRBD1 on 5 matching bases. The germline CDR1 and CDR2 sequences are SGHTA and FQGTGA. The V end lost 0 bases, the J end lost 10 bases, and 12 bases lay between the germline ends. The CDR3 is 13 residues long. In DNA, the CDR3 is TGTGCCAGCAGCTTAACGGGGCGGCACAACTACACCTTC. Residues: CASSLTGRHNYTF. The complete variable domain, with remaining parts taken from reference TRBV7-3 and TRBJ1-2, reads GAGVSQTPSNKVTEKGKYVELRCDPISGHTALYWYRQSLGQGPEFLIYFQGTGAADDSGLPNDRFFAVRPEGSVSTLKIQRTERGDSAVYLCASSLTGRHNYTFGSGTRLTVV.